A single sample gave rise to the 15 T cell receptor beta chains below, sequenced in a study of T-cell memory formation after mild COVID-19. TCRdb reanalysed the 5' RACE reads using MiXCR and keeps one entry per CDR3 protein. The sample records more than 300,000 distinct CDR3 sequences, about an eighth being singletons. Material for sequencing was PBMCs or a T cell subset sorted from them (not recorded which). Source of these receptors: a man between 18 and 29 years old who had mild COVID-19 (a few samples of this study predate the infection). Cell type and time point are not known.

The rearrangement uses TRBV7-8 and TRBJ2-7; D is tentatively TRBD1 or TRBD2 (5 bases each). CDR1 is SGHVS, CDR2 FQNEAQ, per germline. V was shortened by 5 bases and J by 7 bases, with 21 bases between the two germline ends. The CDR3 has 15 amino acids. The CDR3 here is CASSDPPGRTWEQYV. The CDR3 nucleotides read TGTGCCAGCAGCGACCCCCCGGGACGAACTTGGGAGCAGTACGTC.

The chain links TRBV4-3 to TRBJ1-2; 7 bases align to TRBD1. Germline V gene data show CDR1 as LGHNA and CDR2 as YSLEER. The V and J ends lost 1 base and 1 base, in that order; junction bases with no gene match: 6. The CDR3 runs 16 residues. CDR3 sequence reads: CASSQVWTGRNYGYTF. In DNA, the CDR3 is TGCGCCAGCAGCCAAGTGTGGACAGGCCGTAACTATGGCTACACCTTC.

The CDR3 nucleotides are TGTGCCAGCAGTATATACGGACTGGGAAACACAGATACGCAGTATTTT. It specifies CASSIYGLGNTDTQYF. The rearrangement links TRBV12-3 or TRBV12-4 to TRBJ2-3; D perhaps matches TRBD2 (5 bases). The CDR3 covers 16 residues. Trimming removed 5 bases from V and 2 bases from J, with 17 bases in between.

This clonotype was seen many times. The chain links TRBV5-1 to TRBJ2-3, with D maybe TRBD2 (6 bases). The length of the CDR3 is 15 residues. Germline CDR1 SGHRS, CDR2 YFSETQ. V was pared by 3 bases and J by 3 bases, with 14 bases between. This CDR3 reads CASSSTTSSTDTQYF. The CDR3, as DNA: TGCGCCAGCAGCTCCACTACTAGCTCAACAGATACGCAGTATTTT.

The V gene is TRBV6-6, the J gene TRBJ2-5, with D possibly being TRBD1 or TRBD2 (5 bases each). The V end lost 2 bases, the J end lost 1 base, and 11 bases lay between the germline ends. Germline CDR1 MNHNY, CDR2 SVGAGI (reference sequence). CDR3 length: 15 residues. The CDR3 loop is CASSYLGPGQETQYF. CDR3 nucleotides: TGTGCCAGCAGTTACCTGGGACCGGGCCAAGAGACCCAGTACTTC.

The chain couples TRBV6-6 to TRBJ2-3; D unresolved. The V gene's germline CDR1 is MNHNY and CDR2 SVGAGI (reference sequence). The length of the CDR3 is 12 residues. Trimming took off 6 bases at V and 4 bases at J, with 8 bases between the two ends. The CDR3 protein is CASRKGADTQYF. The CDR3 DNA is TGTGCCAGCAGAAAGGGCGCAGATACGCAGTATTTT.

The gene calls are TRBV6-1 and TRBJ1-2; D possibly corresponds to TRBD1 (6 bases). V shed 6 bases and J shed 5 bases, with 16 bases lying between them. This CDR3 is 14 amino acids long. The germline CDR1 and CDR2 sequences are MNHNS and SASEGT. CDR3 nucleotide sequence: TGTGCCAGCAGCGGCTTCCGGGACACATATGGCTACACCTTC. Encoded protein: CASSGFRDTYGYTF.

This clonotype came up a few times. CDR3 region: CASSPGGRGANVLTF. The CDR3 DNA reads as TGTGCCAGCAGCCCCGGGGGTAGGGGGGCCAACGTCCTGACTTTC. The chain joins TRBV12-3 or TRBV12-4 to TRBJ2-6, with a tentative D call TRBD2 (6 bases). V was pared by 6 bases and J by 4 bases, with 13 bases between. The CDR3 is 15 amino acids.

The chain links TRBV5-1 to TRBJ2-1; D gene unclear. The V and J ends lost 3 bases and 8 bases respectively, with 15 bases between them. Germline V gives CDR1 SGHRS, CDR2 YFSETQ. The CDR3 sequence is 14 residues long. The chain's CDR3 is CASSSRSPVDEQFF. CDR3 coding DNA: TGCGCCAGCAGCTCCCGGAGCCCGGTCGATGAGCAGTTCTTC.

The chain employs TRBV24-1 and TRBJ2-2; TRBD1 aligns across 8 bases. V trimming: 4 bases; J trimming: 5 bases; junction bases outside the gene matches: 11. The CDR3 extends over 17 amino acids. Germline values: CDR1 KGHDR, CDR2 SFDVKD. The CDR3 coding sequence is TGTGCCACCAGTGAACCTGACAGGGGTCGGAGTACCGGGGAGCTGTTTTTT. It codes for CATSEPDRGRSTGELFF.

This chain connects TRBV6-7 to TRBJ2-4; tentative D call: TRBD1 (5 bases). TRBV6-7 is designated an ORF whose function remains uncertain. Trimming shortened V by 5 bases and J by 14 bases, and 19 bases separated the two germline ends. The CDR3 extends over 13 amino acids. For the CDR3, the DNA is TGTGCCAGCAGTAAAAGAGACAGATATTCAAAGTACTTC. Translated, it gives CASSKRDRYSKYF.

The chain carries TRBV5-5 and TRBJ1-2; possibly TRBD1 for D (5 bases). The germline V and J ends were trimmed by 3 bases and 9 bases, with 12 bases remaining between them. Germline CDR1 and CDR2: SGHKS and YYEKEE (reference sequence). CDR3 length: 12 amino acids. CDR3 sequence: CASSWDSDRYTF. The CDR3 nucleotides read TGTGCCAGCAGCTGGGACTCGGATCGCTACACCTTC.

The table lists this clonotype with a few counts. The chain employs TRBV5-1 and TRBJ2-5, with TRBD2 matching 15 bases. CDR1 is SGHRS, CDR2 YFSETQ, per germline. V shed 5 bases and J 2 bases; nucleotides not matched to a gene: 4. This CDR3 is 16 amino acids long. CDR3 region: CASRTGLAGGQETQYF. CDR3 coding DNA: TGCGCCAGCAGGACCGGACTAGCGGGGGGGCAAGAGACCCAGTACTTC.

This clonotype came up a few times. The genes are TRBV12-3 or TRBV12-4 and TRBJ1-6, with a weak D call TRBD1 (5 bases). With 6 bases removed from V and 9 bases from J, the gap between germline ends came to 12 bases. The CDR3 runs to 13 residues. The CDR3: CASSAERGSPLHF. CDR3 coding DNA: TGTGCCAGCAGCGCGGAGAGGGGTTCACCCCTCCACTTT.

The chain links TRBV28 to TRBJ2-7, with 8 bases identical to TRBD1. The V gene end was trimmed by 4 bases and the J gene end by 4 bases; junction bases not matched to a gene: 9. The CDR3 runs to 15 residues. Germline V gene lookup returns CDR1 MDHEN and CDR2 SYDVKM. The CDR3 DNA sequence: TGTGCCAGCAGTTCCCACCGGACAGGGTATTACGAGCAGTACTTC. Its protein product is CASSSHRTGYYEQYF.